This T cell receptor (beta chain) is from a study of blood T cell repertoires in COVID-19. Study overall: In each case, the material was cDNA or gDNA derived from T cells, B-cell-depleted T cells, or PBMCs.

Sequencing used immunoSEQ multiplex PCR; TCRdb keeps in-frame clones, though not all of them. This sample has 250,000 or so clones, with 86% found just once. The TCR was taken from a woman in her forties or fifties who had recovered from COVID-19. Specimen: PBMCs or T cells enriched from blood (not recorded which).

In DNA form, the CDR3 reads TGTGCCAGCAGAAGGGGGGGAGATGGAAACACCATATATTTT. Protein sequence: CASRRGGDGNTIYF. The chain has TRBV3-1 (or the pseudogene TRBV3-2) and TRBJ1-3; maybe TRBD1 (6 bases). Germline values: CDR1 LGHDT, CDR2 YNNKEL (reference sequence). With 6 bases removed from V and 3 bases from J, the gap between germline ends came to 12 bases. The CDR3 covers 14 residues.